The following is a TCR beta chain sequence with its context. The protocol was immunoSEQ multiplex PCR, while the TCRdb copy is restricted to in-frame clones and leaves out a portion. This sample has under 75,000 clones, with about nine tenths found just once. The data belong to a study of OX40 agonist ivuxolimab in advanced cancers. Germline V CDR1 and CDR2: MNHEY, SMNVEV (reference sequence). CDR3 length: 15 amino acids. V was clipped by 2 bases and J by 4 bases, with 9 bases between them. The input for sequencing was CD4+ or CD8+ T cells sorted from blood, taken in a trial of the OX40 agonist ivuxolimab. The gene calls are TRBV27 and TRBJ2-6; no clear D gene. This TCR was sampled from an adult with an advanced solid tumor such as melanoma, head and neck, liver or kidney cancer. CDR3 residues: CASSLIGSGANVLTF. CDR3 nucleotides: TGTGCCAGCAGTTTAATCGGGTCAGGGGCCAACGTCCTGACTTTC.